This T cell receptor beta chain is from a study of human T cells and chemical hapten exposure. Study overall: Patch tests applied 0.01% DPC to the upper back, read at 6 days.

Regarding the study as a whole: Counts of TCRs above 1 in 1000 frequency stayed unchanged with DPC sensitization. A positive correlation with patch test score was found for PT1 expanded TCR counts.

Concerning this clonotype: Its antigen is not identified.

Time point specified: pre-sensitization, week 0. Treatment reported: therapeutic diphenylcyclopropenone sensitization with weekly scalp DPC. Losses at the gene ends were 6 bases for V and 5 bases for J; bases not matched to a gene: 8. This CDR3 region has 15 residues. Looked up from germline, CDR1 is MNHEY and CDR2 is SVGAGI. TCRdb independently ran MiXCR on the RACE reads; one entry per CDR3 protein. Here the sample spans some 300,000 distinct CDR3 sequences, approximately 5% being singletons. Specimen: whole blood, collected in connection with sensitization to the hapten diphenylcyclopropenone (DPC). This sequence joins TRBV6-5 and TRBJ2-7; 12 bases match TRBD1. The TCR was taken from a young woman with alopecia areata. Some clones in this sample may be carry-over from other donors' samples. CDR3 residues: CASRPGTGGFNEQYF. CDR3 DNA sequence: TGTGCCAGCAGGCCCGGGACAGGGGGCTTCAACGAGCAGTACTTC.